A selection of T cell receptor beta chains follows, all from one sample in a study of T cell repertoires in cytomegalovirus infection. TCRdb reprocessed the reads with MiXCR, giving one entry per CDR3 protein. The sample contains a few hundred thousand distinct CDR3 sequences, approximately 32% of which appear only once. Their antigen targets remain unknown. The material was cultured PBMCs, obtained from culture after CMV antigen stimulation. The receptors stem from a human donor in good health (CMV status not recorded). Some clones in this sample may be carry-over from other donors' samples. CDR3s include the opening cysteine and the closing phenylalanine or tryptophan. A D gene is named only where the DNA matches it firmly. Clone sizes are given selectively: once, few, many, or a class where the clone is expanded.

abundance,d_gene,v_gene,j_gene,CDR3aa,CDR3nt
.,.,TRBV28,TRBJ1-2,CASSSRQLYGYTF,TGTGCCAGCAGTTCACGACAGCTCTATGGCTACACCTTC
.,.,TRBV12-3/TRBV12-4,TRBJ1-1,CASSGGAMNTEAFF,TGTGCCAGCAGTGGGGGGGCCATGAACACTGAAGCTTTCTTT
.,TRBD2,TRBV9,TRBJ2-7,CASSVAGTSGQQVPYEQYF,TGTGCCAGCAGCGTAGCAGGGACTAGCGGCCAACAGGTTCCCTACGAGCAGTACTTC
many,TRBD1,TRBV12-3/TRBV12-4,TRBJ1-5,CASSTLSGGHSNQPQHF,TGTGCCAGCAGCACACTATCAGGGGGACATAGCAATCAGCCCCAGCATTTT
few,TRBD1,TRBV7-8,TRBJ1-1,CASSLVTGLYTEAFF,TGTGCCAGCAGCTTAGTGACAGGGTTGTACACTGAAGCTTTCTTT
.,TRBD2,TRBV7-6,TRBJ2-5,CASSSTSVREGLETQYF,TGTGCCAGCAGCTCAACCTCGGTGCGGGAGGGCCTCGAGACCCAGTACTTC
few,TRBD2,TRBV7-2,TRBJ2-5,CASSFSGGEETQYF,TGTGCCAGCAGCTTCAGCGGGGGGGAGGAGACCCAGTACTTC
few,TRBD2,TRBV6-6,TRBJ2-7,CASRAGTTIYEQYF,TGTGCCAGCAGGGCCGGGACTACCATCTACGAGCAGTACTTC
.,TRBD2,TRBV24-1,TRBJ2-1,CATSPEASGRRNEQFF,TGTGCCACCAGCCCAGAGGCTAGCGGGAGGCGGAATGAGCAGTTCTTC
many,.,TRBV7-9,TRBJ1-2,CASSLHQEQGNGYTF,TGTGCCAGCAGCCTCCACCAAGAACAGGGCAACGGCTACACCTTC
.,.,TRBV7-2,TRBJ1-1,CASSLGYGRGPPGGAFF,TGTGCCAGCAGCCTGGGATATGGCAGGGGTCCACCGGGGGGAGCTTTCTTT
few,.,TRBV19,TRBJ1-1,CASSMGRVEAFF,TGTGCCAGTAGTATGGGCAGGGTTGAAGCTTTCTTT
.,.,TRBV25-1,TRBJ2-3,CASSGLVSTDTQYF,TGTGCCAGCAGTGGCCTAGTAAGCACAGATACGCAGTATTTT
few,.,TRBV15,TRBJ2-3,CATSRDTDTQYF,TGTGCCACCAGCAGAGATACAGATACGCAGTATTTT
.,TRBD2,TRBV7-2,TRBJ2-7,CASSFLAGGGEQYF,TGTGCCAGCAGCTTTCTAGCGGGGGGGGGGGAGCAGTACTTC
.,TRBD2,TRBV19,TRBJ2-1,CATTISGDGNEQFF,TGTGCCACGACCATTAGCGGGGACGGCAATGAGCAGTTCTTC
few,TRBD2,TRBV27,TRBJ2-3,CASSFRGGTTDTQYF,TGTGCCAGCAGTTTTCGCGGGGGTACCACAGATACGCAGTATTTT
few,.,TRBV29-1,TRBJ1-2,CSVAQSNYGYTF,TGCAGCGTTGCACAGAGCAACTATGGCTACACCTTC
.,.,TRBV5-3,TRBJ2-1,CASTLTGRTYNEQFF,TGTGCCAGCACCTTGACAGGGAGGACCTACAATGAGCAGTTCTTC
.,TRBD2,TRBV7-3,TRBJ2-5,CASSFGLAGFETQYF,TGTGCCAGCAGCTTCGGACTAGCGGGATTTGAGACCCAGTACTTC
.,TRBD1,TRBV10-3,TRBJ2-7,CATSRDRGSYEQYF,TGTGCCACCTCACGAGACAGGGGGTCCTACGAGCAGTACTTC
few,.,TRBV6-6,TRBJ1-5,CASESGGPDGNQPQHF,TGTGCCAGCGAGTCCGGGGGACCCGATGGCAATCAGCCCCAGCATTTT
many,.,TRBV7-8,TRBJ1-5,CASSPRGQPQHF,TGTGCCAGCAGCCCTAGGGGTCAGCCCCAGCATTTT
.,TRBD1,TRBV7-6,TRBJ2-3,CASSYQTGGTDTQYF,TGTGCCAGCAGCTACCAGACAGGGGGCACAGATACGCAGTATTTT
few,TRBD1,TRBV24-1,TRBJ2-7,CATSDAPGQGLHEQYF,TGTGCCACCAGTGATGCACCGGGACAGGGGTTACACGAGCAGTACTTC
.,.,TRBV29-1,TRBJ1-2,CSVEIRYGYTF,TGCAGCGTTGAAATCCGCTATGGCTACACCTTC
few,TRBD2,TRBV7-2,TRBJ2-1,CASSYNPDREGQNEQFF,TGTGCCAGCAGCTACAACCCAGACCGGGAGGGCCAGAATGAGCAGTTCTTC
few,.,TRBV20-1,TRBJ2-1,CSARTVNSYNEQFF,TGCAGTGCCCGTACGGTCAACTCCTACAATGAGCAGTTCTTC
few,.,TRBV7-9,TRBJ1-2,CASSPGLLYTF,TGTGCCAGCAGCCCCGGACTCCTCTACACCTTC
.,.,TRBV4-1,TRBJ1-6,CASSQVPRDGTNSPLHF,TGCGCCAGCAGCCAAGTCCCTCGGGACGGGACTAATTCACCCCTCCACTTT